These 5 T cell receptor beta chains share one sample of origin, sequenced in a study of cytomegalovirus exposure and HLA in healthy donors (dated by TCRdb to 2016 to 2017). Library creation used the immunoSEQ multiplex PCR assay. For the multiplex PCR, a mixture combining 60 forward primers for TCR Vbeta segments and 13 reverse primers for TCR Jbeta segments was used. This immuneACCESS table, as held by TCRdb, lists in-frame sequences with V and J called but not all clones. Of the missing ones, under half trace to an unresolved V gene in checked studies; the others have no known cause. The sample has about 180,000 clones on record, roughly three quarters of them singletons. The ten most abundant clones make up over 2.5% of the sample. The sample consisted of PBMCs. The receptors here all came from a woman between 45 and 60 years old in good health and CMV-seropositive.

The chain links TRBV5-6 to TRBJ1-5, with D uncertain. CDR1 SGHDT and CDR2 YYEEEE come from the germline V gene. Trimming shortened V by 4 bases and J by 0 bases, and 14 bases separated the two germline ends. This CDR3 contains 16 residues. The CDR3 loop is CASSRAGSYSNQPQHF. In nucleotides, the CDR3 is TGTGCCAGCAGCCGAGCAGGTTCCTATAGCAATCAGCCCCAGCATTTT.

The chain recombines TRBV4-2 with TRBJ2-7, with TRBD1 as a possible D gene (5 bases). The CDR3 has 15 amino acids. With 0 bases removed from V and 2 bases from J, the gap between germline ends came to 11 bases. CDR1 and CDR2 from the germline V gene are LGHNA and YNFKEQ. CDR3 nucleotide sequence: TGTGCCAGCAGCCAAGATTGGCAGGGCACCTACGAGCAGTACTTC. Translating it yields CASSQDWQGTYEQYF.

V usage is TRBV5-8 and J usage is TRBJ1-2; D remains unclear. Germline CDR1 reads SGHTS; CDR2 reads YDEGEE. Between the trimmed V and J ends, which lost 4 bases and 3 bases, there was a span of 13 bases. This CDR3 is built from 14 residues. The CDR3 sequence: CASSLRGSDYGYTF. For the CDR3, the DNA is TGTGCCAGCAGCCTCCGTGGTTCGGACTATGGCTACACCTTC.

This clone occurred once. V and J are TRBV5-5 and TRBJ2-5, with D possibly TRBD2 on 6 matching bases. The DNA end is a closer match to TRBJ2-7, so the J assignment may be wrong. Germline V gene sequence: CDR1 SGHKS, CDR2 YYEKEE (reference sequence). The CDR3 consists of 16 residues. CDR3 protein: CASSPPGERAYYEQYF. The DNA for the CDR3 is TGTGCCAGCAGTCCCCCCGGCGAGCGGGCTTACTACGAGCAGTACTTC.

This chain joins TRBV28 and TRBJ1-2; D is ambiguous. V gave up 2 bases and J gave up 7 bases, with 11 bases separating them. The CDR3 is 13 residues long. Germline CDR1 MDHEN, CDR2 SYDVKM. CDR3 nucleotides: TGTGCCAGCAGTTTAGGCAGGTTTGGTGGCTACACCTTC. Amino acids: CASSLGRFGGYTF.